This T cell receptor beta chain was sequenced in a study of cytomegalovirus exposure and HLA in healthy donors (dated by TCRdb to about 2017). Context from the whole study: According to an earlier analysis of a few hundred of the donors, roughly 180 million T cells yielded roughly 110 million unique TCR beta sequences and more than 250 Gb of sequence data. Roughly 300 gigabases of sequencing data and some 85 million unique TCR sequences were included in an early release covering about 700 HLA-typed donors. Alongside the repertoire data, information on donor age, sex, ethnicity and CMV serostatus was compiled. HLA typing included class I and class II loci at four-digit resolution. The genetic ancestry cluster associated with self-reported Caucasian donors included around four fifths of the roughly 390 genotyped donors. To study patterns of TCR occurrence, a later analysis re-analyzed previously published TCR beta repertoires from several hundred donors and added high-resolution HLA genotyping. Genome-wide SNP genotypes for about 60% of the roughly 670 donors were used in a later genetic analysis, which treated that subset as a discovery cohort. About 5 DR-DQ haplotypes were handled as single units for association and clustering, since linkage in the cohort was strong. The aim of the study was to test whether cataloging public T cell receptors could identify signatures of past pathogen exposure. Typing coverage differed by locus: A, B, C, DRB1 and DQB1 were typed in roughly 620-640 donors, DQA1 in about 500, DPA1 in 600 to 610, and DPB1 in 400 to 480. High-throughput TCR immunosequencing, statistical association of individual TCRs with disease status, and machine learning were combined to predict cytomegalovirus infection status. The study profiled the T cell repertoires of more than 500 subjects by immunosequencing and related them to cytomegalovirus serostatus. All discovery cohort repertoires had been generated on a single sequencing platform. A separate validation cohort of some 130 different subjects was used in addition to the roughly 700-subject first cohort. Among around 400 genotyped donors of the cohort, an average of approximately 250,000 unique TCR beta nucleotide sequences were sequenced per donor, roughly 20% of them non-productive. An earlier analysis of several hundred of the donors applied high-throughput TCR beta sequencing to assess whether each TCR beta V gene segment acted as functional or pseudogenic. In the later analysis, no new phenotypic data were used to find candidate immune exposures; instead, reliance was placed on TCR beta sequences and their occurrence across donors. What the study reported, not specific to this receptor: Correlated functional status among segregating V segments might be attributable to linkage disequilibrium, but an unknown experimental factor could not be ruled out. In vitro tests confirmed that a few of the cytomegalovirus-associated TCR beta chains recognize cytomegalovirus antigens. Assigning TCR associations to individual alleles was difficult when HLA alleles, especially DR and DQ, strongly co-occurred. Cytomegalovirus status was reported to be diagnosed by the classifier with high specificity and sensitivity in both the original and validation cohorts. A later genetic analysis associated a missense DCLRE1C variant with V-gene and J-gene trimming of TCR beta chains, and an independent cohort replicated the association. A further reported finding was that TCR beta sequences accurately predicted the HLA-A and HLA-B alleles for most subjects in the first cohort. Presence/absence analyses assumed roughly uniform sequencing depth across donors, an assumption that may not hold. A group of highly shared sequence variants was considered likely to be a technical artifact of the sequencing pipeline. A later genetic analysis reported fewer N-insertions in productive TCRs among donors in an Asian-associated ancestry cluster than the roughly 700-donor mean. Because counts were too low, 15 to 20 rarely observed V segments, including chromosome 9 orphons, were left out of the earlier analysis of 500 to 650 of the donors. According to a later analysis, TCR association rates differed among HLA loci, with DRB1 alleles showing the most associated TCRs and HLA-C alleles showing the fewest. In the study, approximately 160 TCR beta chains were listed as associated with cytomegalovirus. Only TCR beta chains were sequenced in this cohort, and the absence of alpha or paired-chain data limited detectable features. According to a later analysis, most CMV-associated TCR beta chains appeared to be HLA-restricted, and the HLA associations seemed to be driven largely by CMV exposure. Most TCR sequences were seen in very few donors, while some public TCRs were found in many individuals. Because some donors lacked HLA typing at each locus, the association tests relied only on the typed subset. Broadly in line with IMGT annotations, most TCR beta V segments showed up in productive rearrangements about 87% or about 30% of the time in an earlier analysis of several hundred of the donors. CMV serostatus was the only immune exposure information available for the cohort. A later analysis reported that several top co-occurrence clusters appeared linked to parvovirus B19, influenza, CMV and Epstein-Barr virus. At a false discovery rate of 0.05, a later analysis linked under 20,000 TCR beta sequences to specific HLA alleles. The 87-base-pair reads could not distinguish some IMGT-functional V segments, including TRBV6-2 and TRBV6-3, so those segments were excluded. It was suggested by the authors that the approach could potentially be generalized to other disease states and immunological phenotypes. Compared with equally common non-associated chains, HLA-associated TCR beta chains in a later analysis were more clonally expanded and had lower generation probabilities.

The cohort was made up of under 800 healthy bone marrow donors. At the time of sampling, all cohort members were nominally healthy, though unrecorded immune exposures were likely present. The donor tested CMV seronegative, placing the donor among the 352 seronegative members of the cohort. A peripheral blood sample was collected from each donor, and TCR beta sequencing was performed on peripheral blood mononuclear cells. The Qiagen DNeasy Blood Extraction Kit was used to extract genomic DNA from the blood cell samples. As for this clone: It has no known antigen specificity. Base qualities are not at hand, and no much larger clone is one base apart.

Looking up the germline V gene yields CDR1 SGHTA and CDR2 FQGNSA. Trimmed from V: 5 bases; trimmed from J: 0 bases; junction bases lacking a gene match: 6. Reading from cysteine to phenylalanine, the CDR3 counts 16 amino acids. Only CDR3 DNA remains: 48 bases, in frame from the first base. Libraries were prepared through the immunoSEQ multiplex PCR assay. A mixture of 60 forward primers for TCR Vbeta segments and 13 reverse primers for TCR Jbeta segments was used in the multiplex PCR. The CDR3 region of rearranged TCR beta genes was amplified from genomic DNA with a multiplex PCR assay. The Illumina HiSeq System was used to sequence the amplified TCR beta libraries as 87-base-pair reads. In the original analysis: A later analysis tallied around 82 million unique TCR beta chains across the roughly 610 repertoires, and around 12 million of those chains were shared by two or more donors. Raw reads were error-corrected and collapsed into unique sequences by a nearest-neighbor algorithm in which closely related sequences were merged to remove PCR and sequencing errors. CDR3 sequences were aligned to IMGT reference sequences to assign V, D and J gene segments. For a sequence to be retained, a match of at least six nucleotides to both a V gene segment and a J gene segment was required. Rearrangements were called productive when the CDR3 lacked stop codons and stayed in frame with V and J; all others were non-productive. Following IMGT convention, CDR3 was defined as the stretch from the second conserved V-encoded cysteine up to the conserved J-encoded phenylalanine. The earlier analysis of more than 450 of the donors excluded sequences that lacked an unambiguous match to a single V gene segment. In an earlier analysis of some 590 of the donors, a V segment was called functional when productive rearrangements were above 56.7%, and segregating when the standard deviation between donors exceeded 5%. A statistical classification framework was built to diagnose cytomegalovirus status from the catalog of TCR beta chain sequences. In a later analysis, TCR nucleotide sequences were compared against IMGT/GENE-DB human TR gene sequences so that V and J genes could be assigned. In a later analysis, CDR3 sequences and most-parsimonious VDJ recombination scenarios were assigned using the TCRdist pipeline. In a later analysis, every TCR beta chain was defined by the combination of its CDR3 amino acid sequence and its V-gene family, and reads without a unique V-gene family were dropped. To address suspected cross-contamination and a sequencing artifact, a later analysis removed roughly 580 highly shared, low-generation-probability nucleotide sequences. In a later analysis, a clonal expansion index for each public chain was calculated from normalized within-repertoire ranks of inferred template counts. In a later analysis, generation probabilities were computed using a VDJ recombination model fitted to out-of-frame rearrangements, and the results were checked against IGoR. In a later analysis, hypergeometric tests were used to score TCR-TCR, TCR-HLA and TCR-CMV co-occurrence, with a repertoire-size bias correction applied to TCR pairs. In a later analysis, false discovery rates were estimated by permuting HLA or CMV assignments 20 times. In a later analysis, co-occurring TCRs were grouped with DBSCAN, and TCRdist sequence similarity was added when clustering was performed within HLA-allele-positive subsets. Co-occurrence clustering excluded repertoires with fewer than 30,000 or more than 120,000 public chains, plus five with anomalous nucleotide sharing. This is the immuneACCESS table as TCRdb keeps it, with only in-frame sequences that have V and J called. A part of the clones is gone; compared with another copy, unresolved V genes explain less than half, and the rest is unexplained. That table supplies the V and J calls and clone size; D and trimming were determined from the DNA. The sample data list some 270,000 clones, and about 93% of these were observed just once. The ten biggest clones cover 1.5% to 2% of the sample.

The sequence joins TRBV7-2 to TRBJ1-4; 7 bases in the junction line up with TRBD1. Sequences were obtained from PBMCs. This sequence was found in a girl aged 2-9 years in good health and CMV-seronegative. The CDR3 loop reads CASSRDRAATNEKLFF. The base sequence is TGTGCCAGCAGCCGCGACAGGGCTGCAACTAATGAAAAACTGTTTTTT.